Listed below are T cell receptor beta chains from one sample, sequenced in a study of identical twins. TCRdb used MiXCR to reprocess the 5' RACE reads, holding one entry per CDR3 protein. The table records about 720,000 distinct CDR3 sequences, 8.5% to 9% of them present only once. The data were also submitted as part of a second study, on yellow fever vaccine responses in identical twins.

The specimen was PBMCs. Receptors originate from a woman between 18 and 29 years old in good health. The CDR3 runs from the conserved cysteine through the conserved F or W. Fields, in order: J gene, clone size, D gene, V gene, CDR3 DNA, CDR3 protein. D genes are given only for firm matches. Rows may omit the clone size; those that give it use once, few, many or a size class.

J gene: TRBJ2-7; clone size: NA; D gene: NA; V gene: TRBV29-1; CDR3 DNA: TGCAGCGTTGCGGTGCAGGGGAGGGAGCAGTACTTC; CDR3 protein: CSVAVQGREQYF
J gene: TRBJ2-3; clone size: many; D gene: TRBD2; V gene: TRBV6-4; CDR3 DNA: TGTGCCAGCAGTGAACTAGCGGGAAACACAGATACGCAGTATTTT; CDR3 protein: CASSELAGNTDTQYF
J gene: TRBJ2-1; clone size: few; D gene: TRBD2; V gene: TRBV4-1; CDR3 DNA: TGCGCCAGCAGCCTGAGCGGGAGTTTTGTCAATGAGCAGTTCTTC; CDR3 protein: CASSLSGSFVNEQFF
J gene: TRBJ2-7; clone size: few; D gene: TRBD2; V gene: TRBV28; CDR3 DNA: TGTGCCAGCAGTTCGCTAGGACTAGCGGGCCCCCCCTTC; CDR3 protein: CASSSLGLAGPPF
J gene: TRBJ2-5; clone size: few; D gene: TRBD2; V gene: TRBV10-3; CDR3 DNA: TGTGCCATCAGTGAGTCAGCGGGGGGGCGAGAGACCCAGTACTTC; CDR3 protein: CAISESAGGRETQYF
J gene: TRBJ1-2; clone size: many; D gene: NA; V gene: TRBV12-3/TRBV12-4; CDR3 DNA: TGTGCCAGCAGTTACACAGAGACTAACTATGGCTACACCTTC; CDR3 protein: CASSYTETNYGYTF
J gene: TRBJ2-4; clone size: many; D gene: TRBD2; V gene: TRBV28; CDR3 DNA: TGTGCCAGCAGTTCGGGCGGGGAGGGGAAAAACATTCAGTACTTC; CDR3 protein: CASSSGGEGKNIQYF
J gene: TRBJ2-3; clone size: NA; D gene: NA; V gene: TRBV6-4; CDR3 DNA: TGTGCCAGCAGCGACGGGCCCTCAGATACGCAGTATTTT; CDR3 protein: CASSDGPSDTQYF
J gene: TRBJ2-7; clone size: few; D gene: TRBD2; V gene: TRBV12-3/TRBV12-4; CDR3 DNA: TGTGCCAGCAGTTCCCCCTGGACTAGCGGGAGAGGGTACGAGCAGTACTTC; CDR3 protein: CASSSPWTSGRGYEQYF
J gene: TRBJ1-5; clone size: few; D gene: NA; V gene: TRBV6-2/TRBV6-3; CDR3 DNA: TGTGCCAGCAGTTACGTCATGTCAAGCCCCCGGCCCCAGCATTTT; CDR3 protein: CASSYVMSSPRPQHF
J gene: TRBJ1-2; clone size: once; D gene: NA; V gene: TRBV28; CDR3 DNA: TGTGCCAGTACCCGGGAGGGCTATGGCTACACCTTC; CDR3 protein: CASTREGYGYTF
J gene: TRBJ2-7; clone size: NA; D gene: NA; V gene: TRBV10-3; CDR3 DNA: TGTGCCATCAGTGTACCCTCTAGAGAAGGGGTGGACGAGCAGTACTTC; CDR3 protein: CAISVPSREGVDEQYF
J gene: TRBJ2-1; clone size: NA; D gene: TRBD2; V gene: TRBV20-1; CDR3 DNA: TGCAGTGCTAGAGATCTTGGGCTAGCGGGATACAATGAGCAGTTCTTC; CDR3 protein: CSARDLGLAGYNEQFF
J gene: TRBJ2-5; clone size: NA; D gene: TRBD2; V gene: TRBV2; CDR3 DNA: TGTGCCAGCAGTGCCGGGACTAGCGGGGGGGCCAGAGAGACCCAGTACTTC; CDR3 protein: CASSAGTSGGARETQYF
J gene: TRBJ2-3; clone size: NA; D gene: TRBD2; V gene: TRBV2; CDR3 DNA: TGTGCCAGCAGTAAAGGGACTAGCGGGGGGGGATCAGATACGCAGTATTTT; CDR3 protein: CASSKGTSGGGSDTQYF
J gene: TRBJ2-1; clone size: many; D gene: TRBD2; V gene: TRBV7-2; CDR3 DNA: TGTGCCAGCAGCTTAAGTGCGGGACTAGCGGGGGGGAAGCAGTTCTTC; CDR3 protein: CASSLSAGLAGGKQFF
J gene: TRBJ2-4; clone size: many; D gene: TRBD2; V gene: TRBV5-1; CDR3 DNA: TGCGCCAGCAGCTTGGGGGCTAGCGGGAGGAAAAACATTCAGTACTTC; CDR3 protein: CASSLGASGRKNIQYF
J gene: TRBJ1-1; clone size: few; D gene: NA; V gene: TRBV29-1; CDR3 DNA: TGCAGCGTAGAGACAGTGAACACTGAAGCTTTCTTT; CDR3 protein: CSVETVNTEAFF
J gene: TRBJ2-1; clone size: few; D gene: NA; V gene: TRBV7-9; CDR3 DNA: TGTGCCAGCAGCCTACCGACAGGCGAACCCTACAATGAGCAGTTCTTC; CDR3 protein: CASSLPTGEPYNEQFF
J gene: TRBJ2-1; clone size: NA; D gene: NA; V gene: TRBV18; CDR3 DNA: TGTGCCAGCTCCCCTGGAGCGGCTGAGCAGTTCTTC; CDR3 protein: CASSPGAAEQFF
J gene: TRBJ2-6; clone size: NA; D gene: NA; V gene: TRBV28; CDR3 DNA: TGTGCCAGCAGGGCAGCCGGGGAGGCTGGGGCCAACGTCCTGACTTTC; CDR3 protein: CASRAAGEAGANVLTF
J gene: TRBJ2-4; clone size: NA; D gene: TRBD2; V gene: TRBV28; CDR3 DNA: TGTGCCAGCAGCGGGGGGGCTCCGTCCAAAAACATTCAGTACTTC; CDR3 protein: CASSGGAPSKNIQYF
J gene: TRBJ2-7; clone size: NA; D gene: NA; V gene: TRBV28; CDR3 DNA: TGTGCCGCCTCGGACCCTGGCGGCTCCTACGAGCAGTACTTC; CDR3 protein: CAASDPGGSYEQYF
J gene: TRBJ1-1; clone size: few; D gene: NA; V gene: TRBV9; CDR3 DNA: TGTGCCAGCAGTGACTCTGGGTATGAAGCTTTCTTT; CDR3 protein: CASSDSGYEAFF
J gene: TRBJ2-2; clone size: NA; D gene: NA; V gene: TRBV28; CDR3 DNA: TGTGCCAGCAGTTTCTACGGCGACACCGGGGAGCTGTTTTTT; CDR3 protein: CASSFYGDTGELFF
J gene: TRBJ2-1; clone size: few; D gene: NA; V gene: TRBV6-5; CDR3 DNA: TGTGCCAGCAGTTACTCGGGACCTAGTAACCTAAAACCTTACAATGAGCAGTTCTTC; CDR3 protein: CASSYSGPSNLKPYNEQFF
J gene: TRBJ2-7; clone size: many; D gene: NA; V gene: TRBV4-1; CDR3 DNA: TGCGCCAGCAGCCTACGGAGGGCCCCACCCTACGAGCAGTACTTC; CDR3 protein: CASSLRRAPPYEQYF
J gene: TRBJ2-7; clone size: few; D gene: TRBD2; V gene: TRBV5-4; CDR3 DNA: TGTGCCAGCAGCTTGGCCGGCGGGGGGGCCCACGAGCAGTACTTC; CDR3 protein: CASSLAGGGAHEQYF